Shown below are 31 T cell receptor beta chains from a single sample sequenced in a study of cytomegalovirus exposure and HLA in healthy donors. Primers for the PCR totalled 60 Vbeta and 13 Jbeta. The assay was immunoSEQ multiplex PCR, and TCRdb's table has in-frame clones only and misses some. In the table there are around 50,000 clones, 60% to 85% of which are singletons. Sequencing was done on a sample of PBMCs. Source of these receptors: a man under 40 in good health and CMV-seropositive.

V gene TRBV5-1 combines with J gene TRBJ2-2, with D unresolved. In germline, CDR1 is SGHRS, CDR2 YFSETQ. Trimming removed 4 bases from V and 9 bases from J, with 10 bases in between. This CDR3 is 12 amino acids long. The CDR3 nucleotides are TGCGCCAGCAGCCAACCAGACAGGGAGCTGTTTTTT. Translating gives CASSQPDRELFF.

The rearrangement links TRBV5-6 to TRBJ2-3; 9 nucleotides agree with TRBD2. The germline gives CDR1 SGHDT, CDR2 YYEEEE. With 7 bases clipped from V and 10 bases from J, the junction kept 16 bases outside the gene matches. This CDR3 is built from 15 residues. The CDR3 loop reads CASARGRGGIIAQYF. The CDR3 DNA is TGTGCCAGCGCCCGGGGGCGGGGGGGCATAATCGCGCAGTATTTT.

This sequence joins TRBV29-1 and TRBJ2-7; D remains unclear. Germline CDR1 and CDR2: SQVTM and ANQGSEA. The length of the CDR3 is 11 residues. Trimming shortened V by 4 bases and J by 1 base, and 5 bases separated the two germline ends. DNA of the CDR3: TGCAGCGTTGGGCAGTCCTACGAGCAGTACTTC. Translating it yields CSVGQSYEQYF.

The chain has TRBV29-1 and TRBJ1-4; 8 nucleotides match TRBD1. Trimming removed 7 bases from V and 10 bases from J; junction bases left unmatched: 17. This CDR3 is 15 amino acids long. Germline CDR1 is SQVTM and CDR2 is ANQGSEA. This chain's CDR3 is CSGSAPGGFHGKLFF. The DNA of the CDR3 is TGCAGCGGATCAGCCCCAGGGGGCTTCCATGGAAAACTGTTTTTT.

CDR3 nucleotides: TGCGCCAGCAAATTGGGGAGGGACAGGGCCCTAGCTAACTATGGCTACACCTTC. Amino acid sequence: CASKLGRDRALANYGYTF. V usage is TRBV5-1 and J usage is TRBJ1-2; TRBD1 matches 9 bases. V gave up 6 bases and J gave up 0 bases; unmatched junction bases: 15. The germline CDR1 and CDR2 sequences are SGHRS and YFSETQ. CDR3 length: 18 residues.

V gene TRBV6-5 combines with J gene TRBJ2-1; D is ambiguous. The CDR3 runs 16 residues. V lost 0 bases, J lost 5 bases, and 14 bases lay in between. Germline CDR1 reads MNHEY; CDR2 reads SVGAGI. CDR3 sequence: CASSYSKSPRNNEQFF. In DNA form, the CDR3 reads TGTGCCAGCAGTTACTCGAAAAGTCCCAGGAACAATGAGCAGTTCTTC.

The V gene is TRBV29-1, the J gene TRBJ1-2, with D possibly being TRBD1 (5 bases). V lost 3 bases to trimming and J lost 7 bases, with 21 bases between them. Germline loops: CDR1 SQVTM, CDR2 ANQGSEA. This CDR3 is built from 15 residues. CDR3 loop: CSVEQAKGATTGYTF. CDR3 DNA: TGCAGCGTTGAGCAGGCAAAAGGGGCAACTACTGGCTACACCTTC.

This chain connects TRBV7-9 to TRBJ2-4; 7 bases map to TRBD2. CDR1 and CDR2 from the germline V gene are SEHNR and FQNEAQ (reference sequence). The J segment lost 5 bases and the V segment lost 2 bases, leaving 6 bases of the junction unmatched. This CDR3 is 15 amino acids long. In DNA form, the CDR3 reads TGTGCCAGCAGCTTATTGGGGGAGGGGCAAAACATTCAGTACTTC. Translation gives CASSLLGEGQNIQYF.

The chain is built from TRBV4-1 and TRBJ2-5, with D tentatively TRBD1 (6 bases). V lost 0 bases and J 3 bases, leaving 8 bases between the germline ends. Germline CDR1 reads MGHRA; CDR2 reads YSYEKL. CDR3 length: 14 residues. This chain's CDR3 is CASSQDYREETQYF. As DNA, the CDR3 is TGCGCCAGCAGCCAAGACTACAGGGAAGAGACCCAGTACTTC.

The chain combines TRBV4-1 with TRBJ1-2; no clear D. Germline assignment: CDR1 MGHRA and CDR2 YSYEKL. There are 16 residues in the CDR3. The V end lost 1 base, the J end lost 4 bases, and 16 bases lay between the germline ends. The CDR3 loop reads CASSQALRTMSYGYTF. The CDR3 nucleotides read TGCGCCAGCAGCCAAGCACTGCGGACTATGAGCTATGGCTACACCTTC.

The CDR3 sequence is CASRSDRGKETQYF. The CDR3 coding sequence is TGTGCCAGCAGATCGGACAGGGGAAAGGAGACCCAGTACTTC. The V gene is TRBV6-5, the J gene TRBJ2-5; TRBD1 agrees at 9 bases. Looked up from germline, CDR1 is MNHEY and CDR2 is SVGAGI. V lost 6 bases to trimming and J lost 5 bases; unmatched junction nucleotides: 7. CDR3 length equals 14 residues.

This clone appeared a few times. The chain couples TRBV29-1 to TRBJ1-1; 7 nucleotides match TRBD1. CDR3 length: 12 residues. CDR1 SQVTM and CDR2 ANQGSEA come from the germline V gene. V lost 6 bases, J lost 1 base, and 2 bases stayed unmatched. The CDR3 is CSVHRGNTEAFF. CDR3 nucleotides: TGCAGCGTGCACAGGGGGAACACTGAAGCTTTCTTT.

The V call is TRBV5-8, the J call TRBJ2-5; maybe TRBD2 (7 bases). V gave up 2 bases and J gave up 2 bases, with 13 bases separating them. Germline V gene lookup returns CDR1 SGHTS and CDR2 YDEGEE. The CDR3 runs 15 residues. The CDR3 sequence is CASSFAGAVQETQYF. DNA of the CDR3: TGTGCCAGCAGCTTCGCGGGGGCGGTTCAAGAGACCCAGTACTTC.

The CDR3 sequence is CSVTSGQGYGYTF. CDR3 DNA sequence: TGCAGCGTTACATCGGGACAGGGCTATGGCTACACCTTC. The chain has TRBV29-1 and TRBJ1-2, with TRBD1 matching over 9 bases. The CDR3 spans 13 residues. The V segment lost 5 bases and the J segment 4 bases; nucleotides outside the gene matches: 5. Germline V lookup: CDR1 SQVTM, CDR2 ANQGSEA.

The rearrangement uses TRBV7-9 and TRBJ1-6; 7 bases are shared with TRBD1. Germline values: CDR1 SEHNR, CDR2 FQNEAQ (reference sequence). The CDR3 is 16 residues long. Trimming at V came to 1 base and at J to 13 bases, leaving 13 bases not matched to a gene. The chain's CDR3 is CASSLVGTADGWPLHF. The CDR3 DNA is TGTGCCAGCAGCTTAGTAGGGACAGCCGACGGATGGCCCCTCCACTTT.

The chain links TRBV5-1 to TRBJ1-1, with 7 bases aligning to TRBD1. The CDR3 runs 14 residues. CDR1 is SGHRS and CDR2 is YFSETQ in the germline V gene. After removal of 3 bases from V and 2 bases from J, the junction contained 4 bases not matched to a gene. CDR3 protein: CASSWTGGNTEAFF. In DNA, the CDR3 is TGCGCCAGCAGCTGGACAGGAGGTAACACTGAAGCTTTCTTT.

The CDR3: CASASGGRGGGTEAFF. DNA for the CDR3: TGTGCCAGCGCCTCCGGGGGGAGGGGCGGTGGCACTGAAGCTTTCTTT. V gene TRBV27 combines with J gene TRBJ1-1; possible D gene TRBD1, 5 bases. V was clipped by 8 bases and J by 4 bases, with 23 bases between them. Germline lookup yields CDR1 MNHEY and CDR2 SMNVEV (reference sequence). The CDR3 extends over 16 amino acids.

V is TRBV5-1 and J is TRBJ2-2; a possible D gene is TRBD1 (6 bases). The ends were cut back, 0 bases at V and 0 bases at J, with 12 bases in the middle. This CDR3 is built from 17 residues. Germline V gene data show CDR1 as SGHRS and CDR2 as YFSETQ. CDR3 in amino acids: CASSLALDSPNTGELFF. The CDR3 region has the DNA TGCGCCAGCAGCTTGGCCCTGGACAGTCCGAACACCGGGGAGCTGTTTTTT.

This chain joins TRBV7-9 and TRBJ1-5; TRBD1 agrees at 7 bases. Trimming took 2 bases from V and 9 from J; bases not matched to a gene: 10. The CDR3 covers 15 residues. Per germline, CDR1 SEHNR and CDR2 FQNEAQ (reference sequence). In nucleotides, the CDR3 is TGTGCCAGCAGCTTAAGGGGGCAGGAGGGTCTGCCCCAGCATTTT. It yields the protein CASSLRGQEGLPQHF. The full variable domain, in which reference TRBV7-9 and TRBJ1-5 provide the parts outside the CDR3, is DTGVSQNPRHKITKRGQNVTFRCDPISEHNRLYWYRQTLGQGPEFLTYFQNEAQLEKSRLLSDRFSAERPKGSFSTLEIQRTEQGDSAMYLCASSLRGQEGLPQHFGDGTRLSIL.

In its sample, this clone was seen a few times. V usage is TRBV9 and J usage is TRBJ1-6, with TRBD1 matching over 7 bases. This CDR3 contains 15 residues. V was pared by 0 bases and J by 4 bases, with 1 base of the junction left unmatched. In germline, CDR1 is SGDLS, CDR2 YYNGEE. CDR3 in amino acids: CASSVVGQYNSPLHF. For the CDR3, the DNA is TGTGCCAGCAGCGTAGTGGGACAGTATAATTCACCCCTCCACTTT.

The sample holds a few counts of this clone. This rearrangement joins TRBV4-2 to TRBJ1-5; 8 bases line up with TRBD1. The CDR3 totals 15 residues. V shed 0 bases, J shed 7 bases, and the junction held 5 bases outside the gene matches. Germline values: CDR1 LGHNA, CDR2 YNFKEQ. For the CDR3, the DNA is TGTGCCAGCAGCCAAGACACAGGGGGTAAACAGCCCCAGCATTTT. Translation: CASSQDTGGKQPQHF.

The count of this clone is one. This chain links TRBV7-3 with TRBJ1-2; possible D gene TRBD1, 5 bases. Trimming cost V 2 bases and J 8 bases, with 33 bases left between them. CDR1 and CDR2 (germline): SGHTA, FQGTGA. The CDR3 sequence is 20 residues long. The CDR3 nucleotides are TGTGCCAGCAGCTTATTCCGTCGTAGGGACTTCCGCCAGGAACTGCACGGCTACACCTTC. Protein product: CASSLFRRRDFRQELHGYTF.

The rearrangement uses TRBV27 and TRBJ2-5; 10 nucleotides agree with TRBD2. Germline-derived CDR1 and CDR2 are MNHEY and SMNVEV (reference sequence). There are 16 residues in the CDR3. V dropped 8 bases and J dropped 7; count of bases not matched to a gene: 16. CDR3 sequence: CASPPRGSGGDGTQYF. The CDR3, as DNA: TGTGCCAGCCCTCCTAGGGGGAGCGGGGGGGATGGGACCCAGTACTTC.

This clone was counted a single time. The chain recombines TRBV2 with TRBJ2-7; 9 bases map to TRBD1. The junction had 8 bases not matched to a gene; V was cut back by 6 bases and J by 5 bases. There are 14 residues in the CDR3. Germline V CDR1 and CDR2: SNHLY, FYNNEI. CDR3 nucleotides: TGTGCCAGCAGGAGGCCCGGGACAGGGAACGAGCAGTACTTC. Translated: CASRRPGTGNEQYF.

The chain links TRBV5-1 to TRBJ1-1; 9 bases line up with TRBD1. CDR1 is SGHRS and CDR2 is YFSETQ in the germline V gene. The CDR3 consists of 15 residues. V lost 4 bases, J lost 4 bases, and 8 bases stayed unmatched. The CDR3 coding sequence is TGCGCCAGCAGCGAACAGGGGGCCGGCGTCACTGAAGCTTTCTTT. Translated: CASSEQGAGVTEAFF.

The chain links TRBV7-9 to TRBJ2-5; 11 nucleotides line up with TRBD2. J was trimmed by 4 bases and V by 1 base; bases with no gene match: 14. This CDR3 comprises 19 residues. Germline V gene lookup returns CDR1 SEHNR and CDR2 FQNEAQ (reference sequence). In nucleotides, the CDR3 is TGTGCCAGCAGCTTAGGAGCGCTACTAGCGGGAGACCCCCCAGAGACCCAGTACTTC. Residues: CASSLGALLAGDPPETQYF.

The chain carries TRBV19 and TRBJ2-3, with 9 nucleotides matching TRBD1. From germline, CDR1 is LNHDA and CDR2 SQIVND (reference sequence). The V segment lost 5 bases and the J segment 0 bases; nucleotides outside the gene matches: 3. The CDR3 has 15 residues. In nucleotides, the CDR3 is TGTGCCAGTAGTGTGGGACAGGGAAGCACAGATACGCAGTATTTT. This codes for CASSVGQGSTDTQYF.

This clone was detected only once. The chain has TRBV25-1 and TRBJ2-1; D call uncertain. Germline assignment: CDR1 MGHDK and CDR2 SYGVNS. The germline V and J ends were trimmed by 3 bases and 2 bases, with 8 bases remaining between them. The CDR3 is 14 residues long. CDR3 region: CASSDNRAYNEQFF. The CDR3 coding sequence is TGTGCCAGCAGTGATAACAGAGCCTACAATGAGCAGTTCTTC.

The genes are TRBV5-1 and TRBJ1-3; D perhaps matches TRBD1 (5 bases). CDR1 is SGHRS and CDR2 is YFSETQ in the germline V gene. V was cut by 4 bases and J by 4 bases, with 15 bases left in between. CDR3 size: 15 residues. CDR3 DNA: TGCGCCAGCAGCACCCGGGGGGGATCCGGAAACACCATATATTTT. This encodes CASSTRGGSGNTIYF.

The chain employs TRBV30 and TRBJ1-2, with D tentatively TRBD1 (5 bases). CDR3 length: 14 residues. Deletions cut 0 bases from V and 3 bases from J, with 11 bases between. Germline assignment: CDR1 GTSNPN and CDR2 SVGIG (reference sequence). The CDR3, as DNA: TGTGCCTGGAGTGTACCAGGGCCCCACTATGGCTACACCTTC. This sequence encodes CAWSVPGPHYGYTF. The entire variable domain, with the rest obtained from reference TRBV30 and TRBJ1-2, is as follows: SQTIHQWPATLVQPVGSPLSLECTVEGTSNPNLYWYRQAAGRGLQLLFYSVGIGQISSEVPQNLSASRPQDRQFILSSKKLLLSDSGFYLCAWSVPGPHYGYTFGSGTRLTVV.

In its sample, this clone was seen a few times. The gene calls are TRBV10-2 and TRBJ1-5; the match to TRBD1 covers 8 bases. V shed 5 bases, J shed 6 bases, and the junction held 6 bases outside the gene matches. There are 14 residues in the CDR3. Germline-derived CDR1 and CDR2 are WSHSY and SAAADI. The CDR3 here is CASSRTGRTQPQHF. Here the CDR3 DNA reads TGCGCCAGCAGTCGGACAGGGAGGACTCAGCCCCAGCATTTT.